Each of the 25 T cell receptor beta chains below was sequenced from the same sample in a study of blood T cell repertoires in COVID-19. Libraries were prepared by immunoSEQ multiplex PCR; TCRdb keeps only in-frame clonotypes and omits some of them. The table shows over 70,000 clones, with 65% to 90% occurring only once. The specimen sequenced was peripheral blood. Every receptor here comes from a human donor in a cohort sampled during active COVID-19.

The count of this clone is one. The rearrangement links TRBV28 to TRBJ2-7, with 14 bases identical to TRBD2. V lost 5 bases to trimming and J lost 4 bases; unmatched junction nucleotides: 7. From germline, CDR1 is MDHEN and CDR2 SYDVKM. The CDR3 covers 16 residues. The CDR3 DNA is TGTGCCAGCAGTCTGGGACTAGCGGGAGAGGAGTACGAGCAGTACTTC. Amino acid sequence: CASSLGLAGEEYEQYF.

The V and J genes are TRBV5-1 and TRBJ1-1; D perhaps matches TRBD1 (6 bases). Per germline, CDR1 SGHRS and CDR2 YFSETQ. V shed 0 bases and J shed 10 bases, with 13 bases lying between them. The CDR3 contains 13 residues. CDR3 nucleotides: TGCGCCAGCAGCTTGGGGCAGGGGCTTCTAGCTTTCTTT. Protein sequence: CASSLGQGLLAFF.

The sample holds a few counts of this clone. The chain combines TRBV5-4 with TRBJ2-7, with 8 bases that match TRBD2. Trimming removed 6 bases from V and 3 bases from J; junction bases left unmatched: 14. The germline V gene has CDR1 SGHNT and CDR2 YYREEE (reference sequence). The CDR3 sequence is 16 residues long. The CDR3 nucleotides read TGTGCCAGCACCTCCCGCCCGAGCGGGAGCGTCTACGAGCAGTACTTC. Amino acid sequence: CASTSRPSGSVYEQYF.

This chain connects TRBV3-1 (or the pseudogene TRBV3-2) to TRBJ2-6, with 9 bases fitting TRBD2. This CDR3 spans 17 amino acids. J lost 0 bases, V lost 7 bases, and 7 bases had no gene match. The V gene's germline CDR1 is LGHDT and CDR2 YNNKEL (reference sequence). The CDR3 here is CASTFGGGASGANVLTF. Here the CDR3 DNA reads TGTGCCAGCACCTTTGGCGGGGGGGCCTCTGGGGCCAACGTCCTGACTTTC.

This sequence joins TRBV7-9 and TRBJ1-1; the D gene is possibly TRBD1 (5 bases). Germline V gene sequence: CDR1 SEHNR, CDR2 FQNEAQ (reference sequence). Trimming took off 7 bases at V and 0 bases at J, with 15 bases between the two ends. The CDR3 extends over 15 amino acids. This chain's CDR3 is CASTRGFGVNTEAFF. For the CDR3, the DNA is TGTGCCAGCACAAGGGGTTTTGGGGTGAACACTGAAGCTTTCTTT.

The sample holds one count of this clone. The chain is built from TRBV6-5 and TRBJ2-7; D not resolved. Looked up from germline, CDR1 is MNHEY and CDR2 is SVGAGI. The CDR3 consists of 14 residues. V lost 5 bases to trimming and J lost 0 bases, with 11 bases between them. The DNA for the CDR3 is TGTGCCAGCAGTAAGTTTTATAGCTCCTACGAGCAGTACTTC. This gives the protein CASSKFYSSYEQYF.

This clone has more than one count but fewer than ten. The chain employs TRBV5-1 and TRBJ2-3, with unresolved D. The CDR3 length is 16 residues. Trimming took off 4 bases at V and 6 bases at J, with 21 bases between the two ends. Germline CDR1 reads SGHRS; CDR2 reads YFSETQ. CDR3 region: CASSLLIGAVPDTQYF. DNA of the CDR3: TGCGCCAGCAGCCTTTTAATAGGCGCGGTCCCGGATACGCAGTATTTT.

V gene TRBV7-3 combines with J gene TRBJ2-7; the D is unclear. Looked up from germline, CDR1 is SGHTA and CDR2 is FQGTGA. The CDR3 is 13 residues long. V was clipped by 0 bases and J by 0 bases, with 3 bases between them. CDR3 loop: CASSLTASYEQYF. In DNA form, the CDR3 reads TGTGCCAGCAGCTTAACAGCCTCCTACGAGCAGTACTTC.

The CDR3 loop reads CASSLEIGVEQYF. The CDR3 bases are TGCGCCAGCAGCTTGGAAATAGGGGTTGAGCAGTACTTC. The chain carries TRBV5-1 and TRBJ2-7, with D tentatively TRBD1 (5 bases). The V end lost 0 bases, the J end lost 7 bases, and 11 bases lay between the germline ends. Germline assignment: CDR1 SGHRS and CDR2 YFSETQ. The CDR3 runs 13 residues.

This sequence joins TRBV2 and TRBJ2-1; D may be TRBD2 (7 bases). Trimming left V 7 bases short and J 7 bases short, with 14 bases between. Per the germline V gene, CDR1 is SNHLY and CDR2 is FYNNEI. The length of the CDR3 is 13 residues. CDR3 residues: CASKEGGKNEQFF. DNA of the CDR3: TGTGCCAGCAAAGAGGGGGGGAAAAATGAGCAGTTCTTC.

The rearrangement uses TRBV19 and TRBJ2-1, with 12 positions matching TRBD1. The CDR3 has 14 residues. With 7 bases clipped from V and 7 bases from J, the junction kept 5 bases outside the gene matches. The germline V gene encodes CDR1 LNHDA and CDR2 SQIVND (reference sequence). CDR3 sequence: CASTGQGARNEQFF. In DNA, the CDR3 is TGTGCCAGTACGGGACAGGGGGCGCGTAATGAGCAGTTCTTC. Variable domain in full (rest from reference TRBV19 and TRBJ2-1): DGGITQSPKYLFRKEGQNVTLSCEQNLNHDAMYWYRQDPGQGLRLIYYSQIVNDFQKGDIAEGYSVSREKKESFPLTVTSAQKNPTAFYLCASTGQGARNEQFFGPGTRLTVL.

In the case of this clone: The same CDR3 can be traced to other DNA sequences in this sample. V and J are TRBV7-2 and TRBJ1-2; no clear D gene. Germline V gene lookup returns CDR1 SGHTA and CDR2 FQGNSA. V lost 5 bases, J lost 2 bases, and 9 bases lay in between. This CDR3 has 13 amino acids. This CDR3 reads CASSPGQNYGYTF. The CDR3, as DNA: TGTGCCAGCAGCCCAGGCCAAAACTATGGCTACACCTTC.

This chain joins TRBV11-2 and TRBJ2-3, with 10 bases identical to TRBD1. The CDR3 runs 15 residues. J lost 6 bases, V lost 5 bases, and 8 bases had no gene match. The germline gives CDR1 SGHAT, CDR2 FQNNGV. The CDR3 nucleotides read TGTGCCAGCAGCCCCGGGACAGGGGATGTGGATACGCAGTATTTT. Its translation: CASSPGTGDVDTQYF.

This clone was seen only once. This chain links TRBV11-2 with TRBJ2-7; D is uncertain. The germline V gene has CDR1 SGHAT and CDR2 FQNNGV. Trimming removed 1 base from V and 9 bases from J, with 13 bases in between. The CDR3 covers 13 residues. This chain's CDR3 is CASSLGVATGQYF. CDR3 sequence (DNA): TGTGCCAGCAGCTTAGGAGTTGCTACCGGGCAGTACTTC.

V is TRBV10-3 and J is TRBJ2-7; 7 nucleotides align to TRBD1. The CDR3 runs 15 residues. Germline CDR1 is ENHRY and CDR2 is SYGVKD. V was clipped by 4 bases and J by 0 bases; unmatched bases: 6. The CDR3 protein is CAISGTGRSSYEQYF. The CDR3 bases are TGTGCCATCAGTGGGACAGGCCGAAGCTCCTACGAGCAGTACTTC.

The V and J genes are TRBV4-1 and TRBJ2-5; 10 bases fit TRBD2. Unmatched junction bases numbered 10, after V lost 4 bases and J lost 8 bases. This CDR3 is 15 amino acids long. Germline-derived CDR1 and CDR2 are MGHRA and YSYEKL. Written as DNA, the CDR3 is TGCGCCAGCAGCCGACTAGCGGGTGGGGGGGCAACCCAGTACTTC. Its translation is CASSRLAGGGATQYF.

V and J are TRBV7-9 and TRBJ1-2, with no clear D. V lost 0 bases, J lost 5 bases, and 7 bases lay in between. This CDR3 has 13 residues. Germline lookup yields CDR1 SEHNR and CDR2 FQNEAQ (reference sequence). The CDR3 DNA reads as TGTGCCAGCAGCTTAGCTGTCAGTTATGGCTACACCTTC. This encodes CASSLAVSYGYTF.

V gene TRBV9 combines with J gene TRBJ2-6, with 7 bases aligning to TRBD1. Germline V gene data show CDR1 as SGDLS and CDR2 as YYNGEE. The CDR3 is 15 amino acids. The junction had 2 bases not matched to a gene; V was cut back by 3 bases and J by 2 bases. CDR3 nucleotides: TGTGCCAGCAGCGAAGGGGGCGCTGGGGCCAACGTCCTGACTTTC. Protein sequence: CASSEGGAGANVLTF.

This chain uses TRBV7-9 with TRBJ1-2; 8 positions match TRBD1. CDR1 and CDR2 (germline): SEHNR, FQNEAQ (reference sequence). The CDR3 extends over 16 amino acids. The J segment lost 0 bases and the V segment lost 4 bases, leaving 7 bases of the junction unmatched. The CDR3 DNA follows: TGTGCCAGCAGCTCCCCGGGGACAGGCGCTAACTATGGCTACACCTTC. Its translation is CASSSPGTGANYGYTF.

The gene calls are TRBV4-3 and TRBJ2-7; maybe TRBD2 (5 bases). Germline lookup yields CDR1 LGHNA and CDR2 YSLEER. The CDR3 extends over 15 amino acids. V lost 0 bases, J lost 0 bases, and 9 bases lay in between. DNA of the CDR3: TGCGCCAGCAGCCAAGATTCGGGGAACTCCTACGAGCAGTACTTC. This encodes CASSQDSGNSYEQYF.

The table lists this clone with a few counts. The genes are TRBV5-1 and TRBJ1-3, with 7 bases identical to TRBD1. The CDR3 loop spans 14 amino acids. The V gene end was trimmed by 4 bases and the J gene end by 3 bases; junction bases not matched to a gene: 4. Germline assignment: CDR1 SGHRS and CDR2 YFSETQ. CDR3 protein: CASSPTGNGNTIYF. The CDR3 bases are TGCGCCAGCAGCCCGACAGGGAATGGAAACACCATATATTTT.

There are a few counts of this clone. The chain combines TRBV9 with TRBJ1-2; TRBD1 aligns across 7 bases. With 3 bases clipped from V and 4 bases from J, the junction kept 9 bases outside the gene matches. The CDR3 runs 15 residues. CDR1 and CDR2 (germline): SGDLS, YYNGEE. The CDR3 sequence: CASSGSDRTGYGYTF. Here the CDR3 DNA reads TGTGCCAGCAGCGGTTCGGACAGGACCGGCTATGGCTACACCTTC. The entire variable domain, with the rest obtained from reference TRBV9 and TRBJ1-2, is as follows: DSGVTQTPKHLITATGQRVTLRCSPRSGDLSVYWYQQSLDQGLQFLIQYYNGEERAKGNILERFSAQQFPDLHSELNLSSLELGDSALYFCASSGSDRTGYGYTFGSGTRLTVV.

This clone appeared a single time. The genes are TRBV11-2 and TRBJ1-3, with a possible D match to TRBD1 (6 bases). The CDR3 is made up of 14 amino acids. Germline loops: CDR1 SGHAT, CDR2 FQNNGV. V was shortened by 1 base and J by 4 bases, with 8 bases between the two germline ends. The CDR3 is CASSLGTAGNTIYF. DNA of the CDR3: TGTGCCAGCAGCTTAGGGACAGCCGGAAACACCATATATTTT.

V gene TRBV11-3 combines with J gene TRBJ2-3; 7 nucleotides line up with TRBD1. CDR3 length equals 17 residues. The ends lost 11 bases at V and 1 base at J; junction bases unmatched: 18. Per germline, CDR1 SGHNT and CDR2 YENEEA. The CDR3 reads CACTSGQSNGGTDTQYF. The CDR3 DNA is TGTGCCTGCACCTCGGGACAGTCAAACGGGGGCACAGATACGCAGTATTTT.

The chain carries TRBV6-1 and TRBJ2-7, with 7 bases identical to TRBD2. Germline CDR1 reads MNHNS; CDR2 reads SASEGT. The CDR3 runs 15 residues. V trimming: 3 bases; J trimming: 4 bases; junction bases outside the gene matches: 9. The CDR3 DNA reads as TGTGCCAGCAGTGACCGGGACTATAAAGCATACGAGCAGTACTTC. Translated, it gives CASSDRDYKAYEQYF.